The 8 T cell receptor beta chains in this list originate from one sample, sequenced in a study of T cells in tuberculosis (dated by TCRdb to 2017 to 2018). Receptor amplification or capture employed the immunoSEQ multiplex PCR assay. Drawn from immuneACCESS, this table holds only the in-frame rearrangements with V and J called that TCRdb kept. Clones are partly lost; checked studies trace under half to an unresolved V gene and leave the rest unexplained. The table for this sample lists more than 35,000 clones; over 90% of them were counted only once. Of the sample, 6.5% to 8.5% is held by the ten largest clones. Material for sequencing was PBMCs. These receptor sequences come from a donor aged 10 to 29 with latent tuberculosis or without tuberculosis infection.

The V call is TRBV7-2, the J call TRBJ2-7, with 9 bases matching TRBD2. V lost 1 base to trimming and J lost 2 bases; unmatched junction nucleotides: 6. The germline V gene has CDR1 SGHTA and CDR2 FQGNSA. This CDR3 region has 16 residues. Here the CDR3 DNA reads TGTGCCAGCAGCTTAGATTGGCTAGCGGGGCCCTACGAGCAGTACTTC. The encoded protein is CASSLDWLAGPYEQYF.

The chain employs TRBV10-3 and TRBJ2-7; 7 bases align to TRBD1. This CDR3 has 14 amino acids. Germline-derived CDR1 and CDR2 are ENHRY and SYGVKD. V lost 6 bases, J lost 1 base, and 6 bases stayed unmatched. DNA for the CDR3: TGTGCCATCAGCTCCGGGACAGTTTCCTACGAGCAGTACTTC. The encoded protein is CAISSGTVSYEQYF.

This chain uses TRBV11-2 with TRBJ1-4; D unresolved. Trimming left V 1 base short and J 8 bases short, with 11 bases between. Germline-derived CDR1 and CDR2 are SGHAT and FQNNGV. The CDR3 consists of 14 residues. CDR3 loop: CASSLGRDREKLFF. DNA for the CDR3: TGTGCCAGCAGCTTAGGGAGGGATCGAGAAAAACTGTTTTTT.

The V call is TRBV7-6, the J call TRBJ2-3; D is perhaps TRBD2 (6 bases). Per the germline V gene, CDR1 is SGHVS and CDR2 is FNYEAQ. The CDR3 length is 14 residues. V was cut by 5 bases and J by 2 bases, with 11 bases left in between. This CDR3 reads CASSAGFVTDTQYF. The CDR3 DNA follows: TGTGCCAGCAGCGCGGGGTTTGTCACAGATACGCAGTATTTT.

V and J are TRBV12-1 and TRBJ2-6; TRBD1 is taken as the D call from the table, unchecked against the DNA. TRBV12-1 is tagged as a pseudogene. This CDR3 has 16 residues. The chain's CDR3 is CASSFLGQSRANVLTF. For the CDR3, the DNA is TGTGCCAGCAGCTTTTTAGGACAAAGTCGGGCCAACGTCCTGACTTTC.

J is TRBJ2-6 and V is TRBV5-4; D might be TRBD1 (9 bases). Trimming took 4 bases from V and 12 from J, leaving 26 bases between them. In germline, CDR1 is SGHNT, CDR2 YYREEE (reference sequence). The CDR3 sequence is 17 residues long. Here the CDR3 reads CASSAGGPGQGSSVLTF. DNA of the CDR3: TGTGCCAGCAGCGCGGGGGGACCGGGACAGGGTAGTTCCGTCCTGACTTTC.

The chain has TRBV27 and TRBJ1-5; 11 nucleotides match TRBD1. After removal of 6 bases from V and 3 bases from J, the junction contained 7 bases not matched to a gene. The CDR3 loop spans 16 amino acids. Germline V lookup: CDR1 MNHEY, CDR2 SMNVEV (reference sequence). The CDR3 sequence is CASSQDRGLHNQPQHF. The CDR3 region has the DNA TGTGCCAGCAGCCAGGACAGGGGGCTACACAATCAGCCCCAGCATTTT.

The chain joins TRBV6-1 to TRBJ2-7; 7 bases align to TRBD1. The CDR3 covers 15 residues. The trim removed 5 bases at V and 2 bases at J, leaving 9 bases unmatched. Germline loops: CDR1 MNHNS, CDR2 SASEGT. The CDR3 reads CASSPRGGLTYEQYF. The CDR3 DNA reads TGTGCCAGCAGTCCCCGAGGGGGCCTAACCTACGAGCAGTACTTC.